Listed below are T cell receptor beta chains from one sample, sequenced in a study of blood T cell repertoires in COVID-19. The repertoire was sequenced with immunoSEQ multiplex PCR; TCRdb's copy has only in-frame clones and lacks some. This table has roughly 46,000 clones, roughly 85% appearing once. Sequences were obtained from peripheral blood. All receptors derive from a human donor in a cohort sampled during active COVID-19. The donor label of this sample is uncertain. The CDR3 runs from the conserved cysteine through the conserved F or W. A D gene is named only where the DNA matches it firmly. A row's size may be missing; if present it is once, few, many or a size class.

v_call,d_call,j_call,clone_size,cdr3_aa,cdr3_nt
TRBV10-1,NA,TRBJ1-6,few,CASSVACYNSPLHF,TGCGCCAGCAGTGTAGCCTGCTATAATTCACCCCTCCACTTT
TRBV7-8,NA,TRBJ2-7,NA,CASSDKYEQYF,TGTGCCAGCAGCGACAAGTACGAGCAGTACTTC
TRBV7-6,TRBD2,TRBJ2-3,NA,CASSPRGTSSSTDTQYF,TGTGCCAGCAGCCCTCGTGGGACTAGTTCTAGCACAGATACGCAGTATTTT
TRBV4-1,TRBD1,TRBJ1-1,NA,CASSPRQGAIRNTEAFF,TGCGCCAGCAGTCCTAGACAGGGGGCGATTCGGAACACTGAAGCTTTCTTT
TRBV6-2/TRBV6-3,NA,TRBJ2-6,NA,CASSPRGSSGANVLTF,TGTGCCAGCAGTCCCCGGGGGTCCTCTGGGGCCAACGTCCTGACTTTC
TRBV4-1,NA,TRBJ2-7,NA,CASSQVSSYEQYF,TGCGCCAGCAGCCAAGTCAGTTCCTACGAGCAGTACTTC
TRBV30,NA,TRBJ1-4,NA,CAWGSLEGRGFEKLFF,TGTGCCTGGGGGTCCCTGGAGGGGAGGGGTTTCGAAAAACTGTTTTTT
TRBV10-3,TRBD1,TRBJ2-3,NA,CASRDRGREDTQYF,TGTGCCAGCCGCGACAGGGGGCGCGAAGATACGCAGTATTTT
TRBV6-5,TRBD1,TRBJ1-1,NA,CASSYSGTGTTEAFF,TGTGCCAGCAGTTACTCCGGGACAGGGACCACTGAAGCTTTCTTT
TRBV5-4,NA,TRBJ1-1,NA,CASSKGVMNTEAFF,TGTGCCAGCAGCAAGGGAGTTATGAACACTGAAGCTTTCTTT
TRBV7-2,NA,TRBJ1-2,NA,CASSFSSGYTF,TGTGCCAGCAGCTTTTCGAGCGGCTACACCTTC
TRBV10-2,TRBD2,TRBJ2-3,once,CATRTSGLTDTQYF,TGCGCCACCCGGACTAGCGGACTCACAGATACGCAGTATTTT
TRBV18,NA,TRBJ2-7,NA,CASSVEVGEQYF,TGTGCCAGCTCCGTGGAGGTTGGCGAGCAGTACTTC
TRBV6-5,TRBD1,TRBJ2-6,NA,CASRQGLQGANVLTF,TGTGCCAGCAGACAGGGGCTGCAGGGGGCCAACGTCCTGACTTTC
TRBV19,NA,TRBJ1-2,NA,CASSTRQYGYTF,TGTGCCAGTAGTACGCGACAGTATGGCTACACCTTC
TRBV3-1/TRBV3-2,NA,TRBJ1-3,NA,CASSQERAGRGNTIYF,TGTGCCAGCAGCCAAGAACGGGCAGGGCGTGGAAACACCATATATTTT
TRBV4-1,NA,TRBJ1-5,NA,CASSQDRWLNQPQHF,TGCGCCAGCAGCCAAGATCGATGGCTCAATCAGCCCCAGCATTTT
TRBV4-1,TRBD1,TRBJ2-2,NA,CASSQEAGQGAGGELFF,TGCGCCAGCAGCCAAGAGGCGGGACAGGGGGCGGGCGGGGAGCTGTTTTTT
TRBV6-5,NA,TRBJ2-1,few,CASIRQVREEQFF,TGTGCCAGCATCCGACAGGTGAGAGAGGAGCAGTTCTTC
TRBV6-2/TRBV6-3,NA,TRBJ2-7,NA,CASSYAPTGSSYEQYF,TGTGCCAGCAGTTATGCCCCCACAGGGAGCTCCTACGAGCAGTACTTC
TRBV19,TRBD1,TRBJ2-6,NA,CASSIGTGGANVLTF,TGTGCCAGTAGTATTGGGACAGGGGGGGCCAACGTCCTGACTTTC
TRBV7-9,NA,TRBJ1-1,NA,CASSLGTLGGETEAFF,TGTGCCAGCAGCCTCGGGACACTAGGGGGAGAAACTGAAGCTTTCTTT
TRBV10-3,NA,TRBJ2-3,NA,CAISRGVIQGTDTQYF,TGTGCCATCAGTCGCGGGGTGATTCAGGGCACAGATACGCAGTATTTT
TRBV5-1,NA,TRBJ2-7,NA,CASSLGSEISEQYF,TGCGCCAGCAGCTTGGGTAGCGAAATCAGCGAGCAGTACTTC
TRBV19,TRBD1,TRBJ2-1,NA,CASSSGTVTYNEQFF,TGTGCCAGTAGTTCCGGGACAGTCACATACAATGAGCAGTTCTTC
TRBV5-1,NA,TRBJ1-4,NA,CASSLGGTATNEKLFF,TGCGCCAGCAGCTTGGGTGGGACTGCAACTAATGAAAAACTGTTTTTT
TRBV3-1/TRBV3-2,TRBD1,TRBJ1-6,NA,CASSQGQYNSPLHF,TGTGCCAGCAGCCAGGGACAGTATAATTCACCCCTCCACTTT
TRBV28,TRBD1,TRBJ1-2,NA,CASSLLPGQGKGGYTF,TGTGCCAGCAGTTTACTACCGGGACAGGGTAAGGGTGGCTACACCTTC